A single sample gave rise to the 12 T cell receptor beta chains below, sequenced in a study of blood T cell repertoires in COVID-19. The repertoire was sequenced with immunoSEQ multiplex PCR; TCRdb's copy has only in-frame clones and lacks some. The data show 52,000 or so clones, roughly 83% seen once. The sequencing sample was made of peripheral blood. The receptors originated from a man in his sixties or seventies with active COVID-19.

The chain couples TRBV19 to TRBJ2-2; 8 bases line up with TRBD2. The germline V gene has CDR1 LNHDA and CDR2 SQIVND (reference sequence). J was trimmed by 4 bases and V by 7 bases; bases with no gene match: 5. There are 14 residues in the CDR3. The CDR3 nucleotides are TGTGCCAGTAACTCTGCGGGAGGCACCGGGGAGCTGTTTTTT. As protein: CASNSAGGTGELFF.

The V call is TRBV27, the J call TRBJ1-5; maybe TRBD1 (5 bases). Germline assignment: CDR1 MNHEY and CDR2 SMNVEV (reference sequence). The CDR3 contains 16 residues. Trimming stripped 1 base from V and 7 bases from J, with 17 bases between. This CDR3 reads CASSLYGSREVQPQHF. The DNA of the CDR3 is TGTGCCAGCAGTTTATATGGCAGCAGGGAGGTCCAGCCCCAGCATTTT.

The CDR3 loop reads CASSQGDRDREKLFF. CDR3 DNA sequence: TGCGCCAGCAGCCAAGGAGACAGGGACCGTGAAAAACTGTTTTTT. This rearrangement joins TRBV4-1 to TRBJ1-4, with TRBD1 matching over 7 bases. CDR1 is MGHRA, CDR2 YSYEKL, per germline. CDR3 size: 15 residues. Trimming at V came to 1 base and at J to 7 bases, leaving 6 bases not matched to a gene.

CDR3 sequence (DNA): TGTGCCAGCAGCTTAGAGCCCGGGAGGTTCCAGCATTTT. Translation gives CASSLEPGRFQHF. The chain employs TRBV11-2 and TRBJ1-5; D unresolved. CDR3 size: 13 residues. Germline values: CDR1 SGHAT, CDR2 FQNNGV. Trimming cost V 0 bases and J 12 bases, with 12 bases left between them.

The CDR3 region is CATSVGQGGTGELFF. CDR3 sequence (DNA): TGTGCCACCAGTGTAGGCCAAGGGGGAACCGGGGAGCTGTTTTTT. The chain couples TRBV24-1 to TRBJ2-2; the D gene is possibly TRBD1 (6 bases). The germline gives CDR1 KGHDR, CDR2 SFDVKD. Deletions cut 5 bases from V and 5 bases from J, with 14 bases between. The CDR3 is made up of 15 amino acids.

V is TRBV24-1 and J is TRBJ2-2, with D tentatively TRBD2 (5 bases). The CDR3 loop spans 13 amino acids. Germline V gene sequence: CDR1 KGHDR, CDR2 SFDVKD. Deletions cut 6 bases from V and 5 bases from J, with 9 bases between. CDR3: CATSPPGTGELFF. The CDR3 nucleotides are TGTGCCACCAGTCCCCCGGGGACCGGGGAGCTGTTTTTT.

The V and J genes are TRBV7-2 and TRBJ2-3; TRBD2 matches at 9 bases. In germline, CDR1 is SGHTA, CDR2 FQGNSA. The CDR3 contains 15 residues. The ends lost 6 bases at V and 3 bases at J; junction bases unmatched: 7. CDR3 sequence: CASSQGLAGTDTQYF. CDR3 in DNA: TGTGCCAGCAGTCAAGGCCTAGCGGGAACAGATACGCAGTATTTT.

The V gene is TRBV27, the J gene TRBJ2-7; D possibly corresponds to TRBD1 (7 bases). CDR3 length: 15 residues. Trimming took off 6 bases at V and 2 bases at J, with 17 bases between the two ends. Germline-derived CDR1 and CDR2 are MNHEY and SMNVEV (reference sequence). CDR3 nucleotides: TGTGCCAGCAGCCCCCGGGGGACAGAAACCTACGAGCAGTACTTC. Encoded protein: CASSPRGTETYEQYF.

The chain has TRBV5-4 and TRBJ1-1; possibly TRBD1 for D (6 bases). The germline V gene encodes CDR1 SGHNT and CDR2 YYREEE (reference sequence). The CDR3 loop spans 14 amino acids. Trimming left V 4 bases short and J 0 bases short, with 10 bases between. The DNA of the CDR3 is TGTGCCAGCAGCCCGCGGACAGTGAACACTGAAGCTTTCTTT. Protein sequence: CASSPRTVNTEAFF.

This clone was recorded only once. This chain connects TRBV6-5 to TRBJ1-1, with 7 positions matching TRBD1. Trimming at V came to 2 bases and at J to 5 bases, leaving 2 bases not matched to a gene. Germline CDR1 and CDR2: MNHEY and SVGAGI. The CDR3 runs 13 residues. The CDR3 DNA sequence: TGTGCCAGCAGTTACGGCAGGGGGACTGAAGCTTTCTTT. Protein product: CASSYGRGTEAFF.

The V and J genes are TRBV4-2 and TRBJ1-1, with D hard to call. Germline V gene lookup returns CDR1 LGHNA and CDR2 YNFKEQ. Trimming pared 0 bases from V and 0 bases from J, leaving 8 bases between. This CDR3 has 15 residues. CDR3 amino acids: CASSQDRRVNTEAFF. The CDR3 nucleotides are TGTGCCAGCAGCCAAGATCGGAGGGTGAACACTGAAGCTTTCTTT.

The chain has TRBV3-1 (or the pseudogene TRBV3-2) and TRBJ2-7; 9 bases are shared with TRBD1. V trimming: 5 bases; J trimming: 0 bases; junction bases outside the gene matches: 11. This CDR3 comprises 17 residues. Germline V CDR1 and CDR2: LGHDT, YNNKEL (reference sequence). The CDR3 DNA sequence: TGTGCCAGCAGCGCCCGGGTCCGGGACAGGGACTCCTACGAGCAGTACTTC. Protein: CASSARVRDRDSYEQYF.